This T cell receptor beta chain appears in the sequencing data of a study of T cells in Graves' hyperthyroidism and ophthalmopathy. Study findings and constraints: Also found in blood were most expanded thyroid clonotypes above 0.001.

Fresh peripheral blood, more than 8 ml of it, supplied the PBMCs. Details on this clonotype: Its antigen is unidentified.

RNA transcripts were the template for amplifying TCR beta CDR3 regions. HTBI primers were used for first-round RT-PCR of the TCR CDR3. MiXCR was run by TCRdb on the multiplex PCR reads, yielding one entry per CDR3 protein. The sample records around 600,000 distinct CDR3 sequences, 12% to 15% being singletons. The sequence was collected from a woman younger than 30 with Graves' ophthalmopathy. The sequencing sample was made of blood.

This CDR3 reads CASSLDRTLGGENTEAFF. The DNA for the CDR3 is TGTGCCAGTAGTCTCGACAGGACATTGGGTGGGGAAAACACTGAAGCTTTCTTT. This sequence joins TRBV19 and TRBJ1-1; D is possibly TRBD1 (6 bases). The CDR3 covers 18 residues. Trimming cost V 5 bases and J 2 bases, with 24 bases left between them. Germline CDR1 reads LNHDA; CDR2 reads SQIVND (reference sequence).